The 22 T cell receptor beta chains listed next were all sequenced from one sample in a study of blood T cell repertoires in COVID-19. Libraries were prepared by immunoSEQ multiplex PCR; TCRdb keeps only in-frame clonotypes and omits some of them. The table shows approximately 70,000 clones, with about nine tenths occurring only once. Sequencing used peripheral blood. These receptors all come from a woman aged 60-70 years with acute or convalescent COVID-19.

The table lists this clone with a few counts. The V call is TRBV21-1, the J call TRBJ2-7; the DNA was not used to check the table's D call, TRBD1. TRBV21-1 is annotated as a pseudogene. This CDR3 is 18 amino acids long. The DNA for the CDR3 is TGTGCCAGCAGAAACATCTTGGACAGATCCCCTCAAACCTACGAGCAGTACTTC. Its translation: CASRNILDRSPQTYEQYF.

As DNA, the CDR3 is TGTGCCAGCAGCGCAGGGGGCGTAAATCAGCCCCAGCATTTT. Protein product: CASSAGGVNQPQHF. The chain has TRBV6-5 and TRBJ1-5, with 8 bases identical to TRBD1. The trim removed 6 bases at V and 4 bases at J, leaving 5 bases unmatched. This CDR3 has 14 residues. Germline loops: CDR1 MNHEY, CDR2 SVGAGI.

V and J are TRBV28 and TRBJ1-5; possibly TRBD1 for D (5 bases). CDR1 and CDR2 from the germline V gene are MDHEN and SYDVKM. V gave up 7 bases and J gave up 5 bases, with 15 bases separating them. This CDR3 spans 14 amino acids. CDR3 coding DNA: TGTGCCAGCACCCGATCAGGGCGGCATCAGCCCCAGCATTTT. It encodes CASTRSGRHQPQHF.

The chain carries TRBV18 and TRBJ2-7; D is possibly TRBD1 (6 bases). The CDR3 is 14 residues long. From germline, CDR1 is KGHSH and CDR2 LQKENI. The ends were cut back, 3 bases at V and 2 bases at J, with 11 bases in the middle. CDR3 protein: CASSPGQRPYEQYF. The CDR3 DNA reads as TGTGCCAGCTCACCTGGACAGAGGCCCTACGAGCAGTACTTC.

The genes are TRBV5-1 and TRBJ1-4; TRBD1 is a possible D gene (6 bases). Between the trimmed V and J ends, which lost 5 bases and 0 bases, there was a span of 8 bases. There are 14 residues in the CDR3. The V gene's germline CDR1 is SGHRS and CDR2 YFSETQ. For the CDR3, the DNA is TGCGCCAGCAGACAGGGAACAACTAATGAAAAACTGTTTTTT. Translating it yields CASRQGTTNEKLFF.

The J gene is TRBJ2-3, the V gene TRBV7-2; unclear D gene. The V gene's germline CDR1 is SGHTA and CDR2 FQGNSA. Trimming took 5 bases from V and 2 from J, leaving 14 bases between them. CDR3 length: 15 amino acids. CDR3 in amino acids: CASSPPGLPTDTQYF. The DNA of the CDR3 is TGTGCCAGCAGCCCCCCGGGTTTGCCCACAGATACGCAGTATTTT.

This chain uses TRBV5-8 with TRBJ2-6, with 11 bases matching TRBD1. V lost 1 base, J lost 0 bases, and 3 bases stayed unmatched. This CDR3 comprises 18 residues. The germline CDR1 and CDR2 sequences are SGHTS and YDEGEE. The CDR3 coding sequence is TGTGCCAGCAGCTTGCCCGGGACAGGGGGCTCTGGGGCCAACGTCCTGACTTTC. Its translation: CASSLPGTGGSGANVLTF. The full variable domain, completed using reference TRBV5-8 and TRBJ2-6, is EAGVTQSPTHLIKTRGQQATLRCSPISGHTSVYWYQQALGLGLQFLLWYDEGEERNRGNFPPRFSGRQFPNYSSELNVNALELEDSALYLCASSLPGTGGSGANVLTFGAGSRLTVL.

The rearrangement joins TRBV5-1 to TRBJ1-1; TRBD1 aligns across 8 bases. The junction had 9 bases not matched to a gene; V was cut back by 4 bases and J by 4 bases. CDR3 size: 15 residues. The germline V gene encodes CDR1 SGHRS and CDR2 YFSETQ. The CDR3 loop is CASSPLTGGSTEAFF. The DNA of the CDR3 is TGCGCCAGCAGCCCCCTCACAGGGGGGAGCACTGAAGCTTTCTTT.

The V call is TRBV4-1, the J call TRBJ2-2; perhaps TRBD2 as D (7 bases). CDR1 is MGHRA and CDR2 is YSYEKL in the germline V gene. V lost 0 bases and J lost 4, with 15 bases in between. CDR3 length: 17 residues. The CDR3 DNA follows: TGCGCCAGCAGCCAAGAGGCACGGGGGGCGGGCACCGGGGAGCTGTTTTTT. It specifies CASSQEARGAGTGELFF.

The chain carries TRBV2 and TRBJ2-3; no firm D call. Germline lookup yields CDR1 SNHLY and CDR2 FYNNEI. V was trimmed by 1 base and J by 4 bases, leaving 9 bases between them. The CDR3 is made up of 14 amino acids. The CDR3 DNA is TGTGCCAGCAGTGAAGGGCCCTTCGCAGATACGCAGTATTTT. Protein sequence: CASSEGPFADTQYF. Variable domain in full (rest from reference TRBV2 and TRBJ2-3): EPEVTQTPSHQVTQMGQEVILRCVPISNHLYFYWYRQILGQKVEFLVSFYNNEISEKSEIFDDQFSVERPDGSNFTLKIRSTKLEDSAMYFCASSEGPFADTQYFGPGTRLTVL.

The genes are TRBV7-2 and TRBJ2-7; TRBD2 is a possible D gene (6 bases). The length of the CDR3 is 18 residues. Trimming pared 4 bases from V and 1 base from J, leaving 23 bases between. Germline V gene data show CDR1 as SGHTA and CDR2 as FQGNSA. The CDR3 protein is CASSSTGRIPPFSYEQYF. CDR3 nucleotide sequence: TGTGCCAGCAGCTCCACGGGGAGGATTCCTCCTTTTTCCTACGAGCAGTACTTC.

In this sample, this clone turned up a few times. This chain joins TRBV19 and TRBJ1-3; D uncertain. Germline CDR1 is LNHDA and CDR2 is SQIVND (reference sequence). V was pared by 7 bases and J by 0 bases, with 13 bases between. CDR3 length equals 15 residues. The CDR3 DNA sequence: TGTGCCAGTACTGTGGACGGGAACTCTGGAAACACCATATATTTT. Translation: CASTVDGNSGNTIYF.

The chain links TRBV28 to TRBJ2-2, with a tentative D call TRBD2 (7 bases). The germline V gene has CDR1 MDHEN and CDR2 SYDVKM. V lost 2 bases to trimming and J lost 4 bases, with 14 bases between them. CDR3 length: 16 amino acids. The CDR3 region has the DNA TGTGCCAGCAGTTTAGGGGGGGCAATTGGCACCGGGGAGCTGTTTTTT. Translating it yields CASSLGGAIGTGELFF.

V is TRBV10-3 and J is TRBJ1-6, with a possible D match to TRBD1 (6 bases). Germline V CDR1 and CDR2: ENHRY, SYGVKD. V lost 2 bases and J 7 bases, leaving 9 bases between the germline ends. The CDR3 is made up of 14 amino acids. The CDR3 nucleotides are TGTGCCATCAGTGAGGTCAGGGGCAATTCACCCCTCCACTTT. This encodes CAISEVRGNSPLHF.

V and J are TRBV18 and TRBJ2-7; weak D call: TRBD1 (6 bases). This CDR3 has 13 residues. Germline V CDR1 and CDR2: KGHSH, LQKENI. With 2 bases removed from V and 6 bases from J, the gap between germline ends came to 11 bases. The CDR3 DNA reads as TGTGCCAGCTCACCAGGGGGCGGCTTCGAGCAGTACTTC. Amino acid sequence: CASSPGGGFEQYF.

The V call is TRBV5-1, the J call TRBJ2-3; TRBD2 matches 8 bases. The ends lost 7 bases at V and 2 bases at J; junction bases unmatched: 6. This CDR3 has 14 residues. Germline V gene data show CDR1 as SGHRS and CDR2 as YFSETQ. CDR3: CASYLAGNTDTQYF. The CDR3 nucleotides are TGCGCCAGCTATTTAGCGGGGAACACAGATACGCAGTATTTT.

This clone was observed a handful of times. This chain links TRBV6-5 with TRBJ1-4; TRBD1 is a possible D gene (5 bases). The CDR3 consists of 13 residues. CDR1 and CDR2 from the germline V gene are MNHEY and SVGAGI. Trimming cost V 10 bases and J 5 bases, with 14 bases left between them. In DNA form, the CDR3 reads TGTGCCACTACGGGACTGCTGAATGAAAAACTGTTTTTT. Translating gives CATTGLLNEKLFF.

This rearrangement joins TRBV7-2 to TRBJ2-3; no clear D. CDR3 length: 15 amino acids. Looked up from germline, CDR1 is SGHTA and CDR2 is FQGNSA. The V end was cut by 5 bases, the J end by 1 base, with 13 bases between. The CDR3 bases are TGTGCCAGCAGCCAATTGGGCATGGGCACAGATACGCAGTATTTT. Translation: CASSQLGMGTDTQYF.

The chain recombines TRBV5-6 with TRBJ2-3; D is ambiguous. The V gene lost 0 bases and the J gene lost 6 bases, with 11 bases spanning the gap. This CDR3 is 14 amino acids long. Germline V gives CDR1 SGHDT, CDR2 YYEEEE. The CDR3 coding sequence is TGTGCCAGCAGCTTGGTATCTAGTGTGGATACGCAGTATTTT. Amino acids: CASSLVSSVDTQYF.

This chain uses TRBV5-1 with TRBJ2-7; weak D call: TRBD1 (5 bases). The CDR3 has 14 amino acids. The germline V gene encodes CDR1 SGHRS and CDR2 YFSETQ. The V end lost 4 bases, the J end lost 4 bases, and 15 bases lay between the germline ends. In nucleotides, the CDR3 is TGCGCCAGCAGCACGACAGCCGGAAGGTACGAGCAGTACTTC. Translating gives CASSTTAGRYEQYF.

V gene TRBV5-4 combines with J gene TRBJ2-1; 10 bases match TRBD2. The germline V gene has CDR1 SGHNT and CDR2 YYREEE (reference sequence). J was trimmed by 14 bases and V by 4 bases; bases with no gene match: 6. The CDR3 has 12 residues. The CDR3 reads CASSPLAGDEFF. Written as DNA, the CDR3 is TGTGCCAGCAGCCCGCTAGCGGGGGATGAGTTCTTC.

V gene TRBV6-6 combines with J gene TRBJ1-2; the D is unclear. The CDR3 extends over 13 amino acids. CDR1 is MNHNY and CDR2 is SVGAGI in the germline V gene (reference sequence). Trimming pared 8 bases from V and 2 bases from J, leaving 12 bases between. The CDR3 bases are TGTGCCAGCGTTGGGGAGTGGAACTATGGCTACACCTTC. Translation gives CASVGEWNYGYTF.